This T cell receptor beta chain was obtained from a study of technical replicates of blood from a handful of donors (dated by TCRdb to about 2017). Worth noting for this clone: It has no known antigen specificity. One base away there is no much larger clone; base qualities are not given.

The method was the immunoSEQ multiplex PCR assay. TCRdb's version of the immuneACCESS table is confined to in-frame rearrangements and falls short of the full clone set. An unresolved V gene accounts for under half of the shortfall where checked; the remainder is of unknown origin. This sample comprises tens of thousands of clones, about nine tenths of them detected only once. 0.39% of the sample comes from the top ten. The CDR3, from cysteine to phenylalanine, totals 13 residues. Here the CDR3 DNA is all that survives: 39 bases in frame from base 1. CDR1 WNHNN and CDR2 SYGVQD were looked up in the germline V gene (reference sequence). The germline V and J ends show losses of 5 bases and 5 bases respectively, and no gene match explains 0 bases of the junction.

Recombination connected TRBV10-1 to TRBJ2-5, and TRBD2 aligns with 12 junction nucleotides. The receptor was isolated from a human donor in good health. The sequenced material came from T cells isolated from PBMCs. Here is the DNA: TGCGCCAGCAGTCTAGCGGGAGGGGAGACCCAGTACTTC. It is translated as CASSLAGGETQYF.